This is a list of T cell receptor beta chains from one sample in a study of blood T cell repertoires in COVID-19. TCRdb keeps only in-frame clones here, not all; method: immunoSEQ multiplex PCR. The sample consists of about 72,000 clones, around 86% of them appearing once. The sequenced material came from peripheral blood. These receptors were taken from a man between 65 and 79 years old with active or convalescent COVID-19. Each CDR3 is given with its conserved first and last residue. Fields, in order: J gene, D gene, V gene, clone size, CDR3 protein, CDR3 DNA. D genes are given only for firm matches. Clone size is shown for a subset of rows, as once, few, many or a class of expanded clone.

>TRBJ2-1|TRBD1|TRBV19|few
CASSITGTGNNEQFF
TGTGCCAGTAGTATTACCGGGACAGGGAACAATGAGCAGTTCTTC
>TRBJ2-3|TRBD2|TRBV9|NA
CASSVAAGLATDTQYF
TGTGCCAGCAGCGTAGCTGCCGGACTAGCGACCGATACGCAGTATTTT
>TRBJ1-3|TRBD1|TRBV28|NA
CASSFGQGSGNTIYF
TGTGCCAGCAGTTTCGGACAGGGATCAGGAAACACCATATATTTT
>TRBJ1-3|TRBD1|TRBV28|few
CASRTPGQGVSGNTIYF
TGTGCCAGCAGGACCCCGGGACAGGGCGTCTCTGGAAACACCATATATTTT
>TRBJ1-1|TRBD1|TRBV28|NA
CASSPQDRMNTEAFF
TGTGCCAGCAGTCCCCAGGACAGGATGAACACTGAAGCTTTCTTT
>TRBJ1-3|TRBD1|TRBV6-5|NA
CASSYDRAPGNTIYF
TGTGCCAGCAGTTACGACAGGGCACCTGGAAACACCATATATTTT
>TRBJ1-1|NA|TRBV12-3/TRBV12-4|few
CASSLNRDTEAFF
TGTGCCAGCAGTCTCAACAGGGACACTGAAGCTTTCTTT
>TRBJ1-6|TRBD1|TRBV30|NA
CAWRLTGGLNSPLHF
TGTGCCTGGAGGTTGACAGGGGGCCTAAATTCACCCCTCCACTTT
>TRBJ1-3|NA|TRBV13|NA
CASSLQGGNTIYF
TGTGCCAGCAGCTTGCAGGGCGGAAACACCATATATTTT
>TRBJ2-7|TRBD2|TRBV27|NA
CASSRGGTSGSSYEQYF
TGTGCCAGCAGCCGGGGGGGGACTAGCGGGAGCTCCTACGAGCAGTACTTC
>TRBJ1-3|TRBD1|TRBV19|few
CASRTGDLLFSSGNTIYF
TGTGCCAGCAGAACAGGGGACCTTCTCTTCAGCTCTGGAAACACCATATATTTT
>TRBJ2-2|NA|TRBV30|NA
CAWGRRVNVAGELFF
TGTGCCTGGGGAAGGAGGGTTAATGTCGCCGGGGAGCTGTTTTTT
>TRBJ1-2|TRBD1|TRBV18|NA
CASSPRLDTGGGYTF
TGTGCCAGCTCACCACGATTGGATACAGGGGGTGGCTACACCTTC
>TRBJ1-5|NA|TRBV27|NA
CASSSTPLQPQHF
TGTGCCAGCAGTAGCACCCCACTTCAGCCCCAGCATTTT
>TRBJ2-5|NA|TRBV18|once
CASSPRTRQETQYF
TGTGCCAGCTCACCTCGGACACGACAAGAGACCCAGTACTTC
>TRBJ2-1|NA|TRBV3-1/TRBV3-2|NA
CASSQDLGGGLEQFF
TGTGCCAGCAGCCAAGATCTGGGGGGAGGACTTGAGCAGTTCTTC
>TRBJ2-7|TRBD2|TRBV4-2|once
CASSQGLAGPYEQYF
TGTGCCAGCAGCCAAGGACTAGCGGGGCCCTACGAGCAGTACTTC
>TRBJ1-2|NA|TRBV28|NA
CASSLNNYGYTF
TGTGCCAGCAGCCTAAATAACTATGGCTACACCTTC
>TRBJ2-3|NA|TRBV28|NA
CASRHRVADTQYF
TGTGCCAGCAGGCACCGGGTGGCAGATACGCAGTATTTT
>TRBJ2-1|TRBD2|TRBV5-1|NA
CASSGYPGLAGSEQFF
TGCGCCAGCAGCGGTTACCCGGGACTAGCGGGAAGTGAGCAGTTCTTC
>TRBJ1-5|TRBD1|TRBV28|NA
CASSRETGAVNQPQHF
TGTGCCAGCAGTCGAGAGACAGGGGCGGTCAATCAGCCCCAGCATTTT
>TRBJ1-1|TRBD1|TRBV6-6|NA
CASSRTGGTEAFF
TGTGCCAGCAGTCGTACAGGGGGCACTGAAGCTTTCTTT
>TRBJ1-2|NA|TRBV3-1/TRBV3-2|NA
CASSQEALQDLLGYTF
TGTGCCAGCAGCCAAGAAGCCCTACAGGACCTTTTGGGCTACACCTTC
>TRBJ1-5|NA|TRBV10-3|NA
CAISELRNQPQHF
TGTGCCATCAGTGAGTTGAGAAATCAGCCCCAGCATTTT
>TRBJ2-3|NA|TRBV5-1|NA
CASRAGERDTQYF
TGCGCCAGCAGAGCGGGCGAGCGGGATACGCAGTATTTT
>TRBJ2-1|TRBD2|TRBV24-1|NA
CATSDPGLAGGRGNEQFF
TGTGCCACCAGTGACCCGGGACTAGCGGGAGGGAGGGGGAATGAGCAGTTCTTC
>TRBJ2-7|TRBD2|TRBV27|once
CASRASGRANYEQYF
TGTGCCAGCAGAGCTAGCGGGAGGGCCAATTACGAGCAGTACTTC
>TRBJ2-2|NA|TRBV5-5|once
CASSSRLRWGELFF
TGTGCCAGCAGCTCGCGACTTCGCTGGGGGGAGCTGTTTTTT
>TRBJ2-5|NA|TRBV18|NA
CASSPPASRETQYF
TGTGCCAGCTCACCACCGGCTAGCAGAGAGACCCAGTACTTC
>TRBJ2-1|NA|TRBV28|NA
CASKERSYNEQFF
TGTGCCAGCAAGGAGCGGTCCTACAATGAGCAGTTCTTC
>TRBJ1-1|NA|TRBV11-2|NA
CASSSRGSTGSAVRTEAFF
TGTGCCAGCAGCTCCCGGGGGTCCACAGGTAGTGCGGTCCGCACTGAAGCTTTCTTT
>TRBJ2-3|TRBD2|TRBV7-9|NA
CASSLGSSGSTDTQYF
TGTGCCAGCAGCTTAGGCTCTAGCGGGAGTACAGATACGCAGTATTTT
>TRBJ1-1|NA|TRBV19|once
CASSTTGSTEAFF
TGTGCCAGTAGTACCACAGGGAGCACTGAAGCTTTCTTT
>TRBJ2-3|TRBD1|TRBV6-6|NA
CASSGTDRTDTQYF
TGTGCCAGCAGCGGGACAGACCGAACAGATACGCAGTATTTT
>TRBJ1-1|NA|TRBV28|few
CASSSGQLTQAFF
TGTGCCAGCAGTTCGGGACAACTGACTCAAGCTTTCTTT
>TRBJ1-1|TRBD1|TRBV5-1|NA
CASTLGQGAMNTEAFF
TGCGCCAGCACCCTAGGACAGGGGGCAATGAACACTGAAGCTTTCTTT
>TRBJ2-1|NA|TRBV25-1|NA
CASTGLGAYNEQFF
TGTGCCAGCACCGGGTTAGGGGCCTACAATGAGCAGTTCTTC
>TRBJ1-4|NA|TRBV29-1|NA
CSVEQTGGEKLFF
TGCAGCGTTGAGCAGACAGGCGGAGAAAAACTGTTTTTT
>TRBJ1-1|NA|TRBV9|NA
CASSPNSLNTEAFF
TGTGCCAGCAGCCCAAACAGTCTGAACACTGAAGCTTTCTTT
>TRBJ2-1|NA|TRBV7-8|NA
CASSLGLPGNEQFF
TGTGCCAGCAGCTTAGGACTCCCTGGTAATGAGCAGTTCTTC
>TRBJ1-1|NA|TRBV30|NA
CAWSFRGEAFF
TGTGCCTGGAGTTTCAGGGGAGAAGCTTTCTTT
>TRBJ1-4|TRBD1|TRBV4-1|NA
CASSQVRETGYEKLFF
TGCGCCAGCAGCCAAGTACGTGAGACAGGGTATGAAAAACTGTTTTTT
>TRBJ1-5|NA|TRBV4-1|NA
CASSQAELQGYYSNQPQHF
TGCGCCAGCAGCCAAGCTGAACTTCAGGGGTACTATAGCAATCAGCCCCAGCATTTT
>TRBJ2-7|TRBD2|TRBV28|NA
CASSFGRYSYEQYF
TGTGCCAGCAGTTTCGGGAGGTACTCCTACGAGCAGTACTTC
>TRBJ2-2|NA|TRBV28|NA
CASSLLADTGELFF
TGTGCCAGCAGTTTACTAGCTGACACCGGGGAGCTGTTTTTT
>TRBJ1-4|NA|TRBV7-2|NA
CASSLQGYEKLFF
TGTGCCAGCAGCTTACAGGGTTATGAAAAACTGTTTTTT
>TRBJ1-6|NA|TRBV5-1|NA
CASSLGVASYNSPLHF
TGCGCCAGCAGCTTGGGCGTAGCCTCATATAATTCACCCCTCCACTTT